This passage covers 31 T cell receptor beta chains from one sample sequenced in a study of T cells in Graves' hyperthyroidism and ophthalmopathy. Amplification yielded TCR beta CDR3 regions, with RNA transcripts as the source. An initial round of RT-PCR targeting the TCR CDR3 relied on the HTBI primer set. TCRdb itself ran the multiplex PCR reads through MiXCR, one entry per CDR3 protein. The sample lists approximately 400,000 distinct CDR3 sequences, 15% to 19% occurring once. Sequencing was done on a sample of blood. The origin of the receptors is a woman aged 18-35 years with Graves' hyperthyroidism.

In this sample, this clonotype turned up a few times. The chain joins TRBV6-1 to TRBJ1-4, with D maybe TRBD1 (6 bases). This CDR3 is built from 14 residues. The V gene's germline CDR1 is MNHNS and CDR2 SASEGT. Trimming left V 3 bases short and J 5 bases short, with 10 bases between. Written as DNA, the CDR3 is TGTGCCAGCAGTGATAGGGGGGGAAATGAAAAACTGTTTTTT. Protein product: CASSDRGGNEKLFF.

This clonotype was observed at least ten times. V gene TRBV7-9 combines with J gene TRBJ2-1, with 11 positions matching TRBD2. The V gene's germline CDR1 is SEHNR and CDR2 FQNEAQ (reference sequence). V was clipped by 4 bases and J by 9 bases; unmatched bases: 5. CDR3 length: 14 residues. This CDR3 reads CASSSGTSGVEQFF. The CDR3 region has the DNA TGTGCCAGCAGCTCCGGGACTAGCGGCGTTGAGCAGTTCTTC.

This clonotype was recorded a few times. One junction end disagrees with the germline gene, perhaps due to a read error. V and J are TRBV5-6 and TRBJ2-5, with 8 bases aligning to TRBD2. The CDR3 spans 12 residues. Germline V CDR1 and CDR2: SGHDT, YYEEEE. The CDR3 sequence: CASSLGTSSTHF. CDR3 in DNA: TGTGCCAGCAGCTTGGGGACTAGCTCGACGCACTTC. Combining the CDR3 with reference TRBV5-6 and TRBJ2-5 gives the whole variable domain DAGVTQSPTHLIKTRGQQVTLRCSPKSGHDTVSWYQQALGQGPQFIFQYYEEEERQRGNFPDRFSGHQFPNYSSELNVNALLLGDSALYLCASSLGTSSTHFGPGTRLLVL.

Concerning this clonotype: At one of its ends the junction is not consistent with the germline gene, which may arise from a read error. This rearrangement joins TRBV5-1 to TRBJ2-5; D call uncertain. Germline CDR1 reads SGHRS; CDR2 reads YFSETQ. CDR3 length: 14 amino acids. CDR3 amino acids: CASSLVDSQGTQYF. CDR3 DNA: TGCGCCAGCAGCTTGGTCGATTCTCAAGGGACCCAGTACTTC. The full variable domain, its missing parts supplied by reference TRBV5-1 and TRBJ2-5, is KAGVTQTPRYLIKTRGQQVTLSCSPISGHRSVSWYQQTPGQGLQFLFEYFSETQRNKGNFPGRFSGRQFSNSRSEMNVSTLELGDSALYLCASSLVDSQGTQYFGPGTRLLVL.

This clonotype occurred many times. The V and J genes are TRBV10-3 and TRBJ1-5; the D gene is possibly TRBD1 (5 bases). Between the trimmed V and J ends, which lost 0 bases and 2 bases, there was a span of 17 bases. The CDR3 has 18 residues. Germline V lookup: CDR1 ENHRY, CDR2 SYGVKD. CDR3 in amino acids: CAISESNKGLGGNQPQHF. Written as DNA, the CDR3 is TGTGCCATCAGTGAGTCGAATAAGGGGCTGGGAGGCAATCAGCCCCAGCATTTT.

Many counts were recorded for this clonotype. The chain uses TRBV7-3 and TRBJ1-1; D not certain. Trimming pared 1 base from V and 2 bases from J, leaving 11 bases between. Germline V gene data show CDR1 as SGHTA and CDR2 as FQGTGA. CDR3 size: 15 residues. The CDR3 protein is CASSLSQSINTEAFF. CDR3 DNA: TGTGCCAGCAGCTTAAGTCAGTCTATTAACACTGAAGCTTTCTTT.

This clonotype has ten or more counts. V usage is TRBV12-3 or TRBV12-4 and J usage is TRBJ2-1, with D perhaps being TRBD1 or TRBD2 (5 bases each). CDR3 size: 15 residues. Trimming shortened V by 6 bases and J by 3 bases, and 15 bases separated the two germline ends. The CDR3 nucleotides are TGTGCCAGCAGCCGTAGCGCGAGGGGCTACAATGAGCAGTTCTTC. Encoded protein: CASSRSARGYNEQFF.

Concerning this clonotype: A single base separates this from a much larger clone, so it may be a read error. V and J are TRBV18 and TRBJ2-1; D is ambiguous. CDR1 is KGHSH and CDR2 is LQKENI in the germline V gene. CDR3 length equals 15 residues. Trimming cost V 3 bases and J 3 bases, with 12 bases left between them. CDR3 sequence reads: CASSPRLTSYNEQFF. CDR3 sequence (DNA): TGTGCCAGCTCACCCCGTTTGACGAGCTACAATGAGCAGTTCTTC.

This clonotype was counted ten times or more. The genes are TRBV6-1 and TRBJ2-2, with D perhaps matching TRBD2 (6 bases). From germline, CDR1 is MNHNS and CDR2 SASEGT. The ends were cut back, 6 bases at V and 3 bases at J, with 14 bases in the middle. The CDR3 spans 15 residues. In DNA, the CDR3 is TGTGCCAGCAGGCGACCGCGGGGTGACACCGGGGAGCTGTTTTTT. Its protein is CASRRPRGDTGELFF.

On this clonotype itself: A single base separates this from a much larger clone, so it may be a read error. V usage is TRBV2 and J usage is TRBJ2-1, with 7 bases that match TRBD2. The germline V gene has CDR1 SNHLY and CDR2 FYNNEI. This CDR3 contains 16 residues. CDR3 nucleotides: TGTGCCAGCCCACCCCTAGCGGAAAGCTCCTACAATGAGCAGCTCTTC. Amino acids: CASPPLAESSYNEQLF.

This clonotype was found many times. V usage is TRBV7-9 and J usage is TRBJ1-2; no reliable D call. There are 14 residues in the CDR3. Germline V lookup: CDR1 SEHNR, CDR2 FQNEAQ (reference sequence). The V and J ends lost 5 bases and 5 bases respectively, with 15 bases between them. The DNA for the CDR3 is TGTGCCAGCAGCGACCGGGATGTACTTTATGGCTACACCTTC. Translation gives CASSDRDVLYGYTF.

There are many counts of this clonotype. The rearrangement links TRBV4-1 to TRBJ1-4, with a tentative D call TRBD1 (5 bases). The CDR3 spans 13 residues. In germline, CDR1 is MGHRA, CDR2 YSYEKL. V was cut by 6 bases and J by 6 bases, with 11 bases left in between. The DNA of the CDR3 is TGCGCCAGCAGTCGGGACGGACATGAAAAACTGTTTTTT. Its translation is CASSRDGHEKLFF.

The chain recombines TRBV19 with TRBJ2-2; D is possibly TRBD1 (6 bases). Per the germline V gene, CDR1 is LNHDA and CDR2 is SQIVND (reference sequence). This CDR3 has 14 amino acids. The V end lost 2 bases, the J end lost 6 bases, and 10 bases lay between the germline ends. The CDR3 sequence: CASSISTGSGELFF. Here the CDR3 DNA reads TGTGCCAGTAGTATATCGACAGGATCCGGGGAGCTGTTTTTT.

At least ten counts were recorded for this clonotype. V usage is TRBV3-1 and J usage is TRBJ2-3; no reliable D call. The CDR3 length is 13 residues. Per germline, CDR1 LGHDT and CDR2 YNNKEL (reference sequence). The V end was cut by 3 bases, the J end by 2 bases, with 6 bases between. The CDR3 loop is CASSQGNTDTQYF. The CDR3 DNA follows: TGTGCCAGCAGCCAGGGTAACACAGATACGCAGTATTTT.

The V call is TRBV4-1, the J call TRBJ2-5; D possibly uses TRBD1 or TRBD2 (5 bases each). The CDR3 is 15 amino acids. Trimming removed 1 base at V and 5 bases at J, with 14 bases between. Germline lookup yields CDR1 MGHRA and CDR2 YSYEKL. The CDR3 DNA is TGCGCCAGCAGCCAAGGGTTACAGGCGGGTGAGACCCAGTACTTC. Its protein product is CASSQGLQAGETQYF.

The rearrangement joins TRBV30 to TRBJ1-5; D is uncertain. V shed 2 bases and J shed 1 base, with 9 bases lying between them. CDR1 is GTSNPN and CDR2 is SVGIG in the germline V gene (reference sequence). The CDR3 length is 14 residues. The CDR3 coding sequence is TGTGCCTGGAGTAAGGGCGGAAGCAATCAGCCCCAGCATTTT. This translates into CAWSKGGSNQPQHF.

The J gene is TRBJ2-3, the V gene TRBV12-3 or TRBV12-4; TRBD2 agrees at 12 bases. The length of the CDR3 is 17 residues. V trimming: 2 bases; J trimming: 5 bases; junction bases outside the gene matches: 8. The CDR3: CASSLWLAGGPGDTQYF. CDR3 in DNA: TGTGCCAGCAGTTTATGGCTAGCGGGAGGGCCGGGAGATACGCAGTATTTT.

This clonotype was picked up many times. CDR3 residues: CASRGGGMDTGELFF. The CDR3 region has the DNA TGTGCCAGCAGAGGGGGCGGGATGGATACCGGGGAGCTGTTTTTT. The rearrangement uses TRBV7-3 and TRBJ2-2, with a tentative D call TRBD1 (7 bases). CDR3 length equals 15 residues. Germline V gene sequence: CDR1 SGHTA, CDR2 FQGTGA. Trimming pared 6 bases from V and 5 bases from J, leaving 16 bases between. Using reference TRBV7-3 and TRBJ2-2 for the parts outside the CDR3, the full variable domain is GAGVSQTPSNKVTEKGKYVELRCDPISGHTALYWYRQSLGQGPEFLIYFQGTGAADDSGLPNDRFFAVRPEGSVSTLKIQRTERGDSAVYLCASRGGGMDTGELFFGEGSRLTVL.

This clonotype occurred a few times. This sequence joins TRBV5-6 and TRBJ1-5; D is uncertain. Germline assignment: CDR1 SGHDT and CDR2 YYEEEE. This CDR3 is 14 amino acids long. V shed 2 bases and J shed 4 bases, with 10 bases lying between them. The CDR3 region has the DNA TGTGCCAGCAGCTTATGGCAGCAAAATCAGCCCCAGCATTTT. It encodes CASSLWQQNQPQHF.

This clonotype was counted at least ten times. The CDR3 DNA reads TGCAGTGCCTTCCAAACCGAATCTGGGACTAGCGGGAGGTTAAGTTACGAGCAGTACTTC. It translates to CSAFQTESGTSGRLSYEQYF. This chain connects TRBV20-1 to TRBJ2-7; 15 bases line up with TRBD2. The CDR3 extends over 20 amino acids. Germline CDR1 and CDR2: DFQATT and SNEGSKA (reference sequence). J gave up 4 bases and V 6 bases, and 22 bases lay outside the gene matches.

This clonotype appeared many times. The V call is TRBV28, the J call TRBJ2-2; TRBD2 aligns across 9 bases. This CDR3 is 15 amino acids long. The V gene end was trimmed by 2 bases and the J gene end by 7 bases; junction bases not matched to a gene: 5. Germline V gives CDR1 MDHEN, CDR2 SYDVKM. CDR3 nucleotides: TGTGCCAGCAGTTTAGGCGGGGGGGCTCACGGGGAGCTGTTTTTT. This encodes CASSLGGGAHGELFF.

V is TRBV6-6 and J is TRBJ2-5; the D call may be TRBD1 or TRBD2 (5 bases each). Trimming stripped 2 bases from V and 3 bases from J, with 10 bases between. Per germline, CDR1 MNHNY and CDR2 SVGAGI (reference sequence). The CDR3 covers 14 residues. CDR3 protein: CASSYAGAKETQYF. For the CDR3, the DNA is TGTGCCAGCAGTTACGCCGGGGCTAAAGAGACCCAGTACTTC.

Many counts were recorded for this clonotype. The chain is built from TRBV7-2 and TRBJ2-1; D may match TRBD1 or TRBD2 (6 bases each). The V and J ends lost 8 bases and 9 bases respectively, with 17 bases between them. The CDR3 extends over 13 amino acids. The germline gives CDR1 SGHTA, CDR2 FQGNSA. CDR3 nucleotide sequence: TGTGCCAGCGTGGGGGCAGGAGGGGGTGAGCAGTTCTTC. Protein product: CASVGAGGGEQFF.

This clonotype was picked up many times. This chain uses TRBV10-3 with TRBJ1-2, with D hard to call. Germline V CDR1 and CDR2: ENHRY, SYGVKD. Trimming left V 4 bases short and J 7 bases short, with 7 bases between. The CDR3 length is 11 residues. The CDR3 protein is CAISAGRGYTF. The CDR3 region has the DNA TGTGCCATCAGTGCGGGTCGTGGCTACACCTTC.

This clonotype was counted ten times or more. The J gene is TRBJ2-1, the V gene TRBV20-1, with D uncertain. Germline CDR1 reads DFQATT; CDR2 reads SNEGSKA (reference sequence). The V gene lost 3 bases and the J gene lost 0 bases, with 12 bases spanning the gap. The CDR3 length is 15 residues. The CDR3 nucleotides are TGCAGTGCTAGTAAAGGCGGAGTCTCCTACAATGAGCAGTTCTTC. This translates into CSASKGGVSYNEQFF.

On this clonotype: A read error may explain this, as a much larger clone is one base away. The chain recombines TRBV20-1 with TRBJ2-5; D unclear. Germline V CDR1 and CDR2: DFQATT, SNEGSKA (reference sequence). The CDR3 sequence is 15 residues long. CDR3 sequence (DNA): TGCAGTGCTGGAGACGGTCAGACGCCCCAAGAGACCCAGTACTTC. Translated, it gives CSAGDGQTPQETQYF.

This clonotype was picked up many times. The chain carries TRBV6-2 or TRBV6-3 and TRBJ2-1; tentatively, D is TRBD2 (5 bases). The CDR3 covers 12 residues. The V and J ends lost 2 bases and 8 bases respectively, with 7 bases between them. The germline V gene has CDR1 MNHEY and CDR2 SVGEGT. CDR3 loop: CASSYERYEQFF. The CDR3, as DNA: TGTGCCAGCAGTTACGAGCGGTATGAGCAGTTCTTC.

Turning to this clonotype: A much larger clone lies one base from this, so it may be a read error. CDR3 in amino acids: CAGSLTGGRMTEAFF. The CDR3 coding sequence is TGTGCCGGCAGTTTAACAGGGGGGAGGATGACTGAAGCTTTCTTT. This chain uses TRBV27 with TRBJ1-1, with 8 bases identical to TRBD1. Germline lookup yields CDR1 MNHEY and CDR2 SMNVEV (reference sequence). The CDR3 is made up of 15 amino acids.

This clonotype appeared many times. This chain joins TRBV3-1 and TRBJ2-7, with D perhaps assigned TRBD1 or TRBD2 (5 bases each). This CDR3 comprises 13 residues. The V gene's germline CDR1 is LGHDT and CDR2 YNNKEL (reference sequence). The V end lost 3 bases, the J end lost 7 bases, and 13 bases lay between the germline ends. As DNA, the CDR3 is TGTGCCAGCAGCCATGGGACCGCCTTGGAGCAGTACTTC. Amino acids: CASSHGTALEQYF.

The sample holds many counts of this clonotype. The gene calls are TRBV5-8 and TRBJ2-3; 7 nucleotides agree with TRBD2. CDR1 and CDR2 (germline): SGHTS, YDEGEE. The CDR3 spans 16 residues. The V gene end was trimmed by 2 bases and the J gene end by 4 bases; junction bases not matched to a gene: 10. CDR3 region: CASSFAGTKGADTQYF. CDR3 sequence (DNA): TGTGCCAGCAGCTTCGCCGGGACTAAAGGGGCAGATACGCAGTATTTT.

A few counts support this clonotype. CDR3 loop: CASSSGTSGLFF. The CDR3 DNA reads as TGTGCCAGCTCCTCCGGGACCTCGGGGCTGTTTTTT. The chain joins TRBV7-9 to TRBJ2-2; the D call may be TRBD1 or TRBD2 (5 bases each). Looked up from germline, CDR1 is SEHNR and CDR2 is FQNEAQ (reference sequence). This CDR3 contains 12 residues. Between the trimmed V and J ends, which lost 8 bases and 13 bases, there was a span of 17 bases. The complete variable domain, with remaining parts taken from reference TRBV7-9 and TRBJ2-2, reads DTGVSQNPRHKITKRGQNVTFRCDPISEHNRLYWYRQTLGQGPEFLTYFQNEAQLEKSRLLSDRFSAERPKGSFSTLEIQRTEQGDSAMYLCASSSGTSGLFFGEGSRLTVL.